Following are 22 T cell receptor beta chains from one sample sequenced in a study of CD8 T cells in Susac syndrome. An amount of RNA that ranged from roughly 0.5 to 1 ug was reverse transcribed with random hexamers. TCRdb re-called the immunoSEQ multiplex PCR reads with MiXCR, one entry per CDR3 protein. Here the sample spans fewer than 200,000 distinct CDR3 sequences, approximately 94% being singletons. Sequencing was performed on CD4+ T cells from PBMCs. These receptors all come from a human donor with Susac syndrome.

This clonotype appeared once. The J gene is TRBJ2-5, the V gene TRBV15; TRBD1 matches 8 bases. The CDR3 loop spans 16 amino acids. The germline gives CDR1 LNHNV, CDR2 YYDKDF (reference sequence). The V and J ends lost 0 bases and 2 bases, in that order; junction bases with no gene match: 5. The CDR3, as DNA: TGTGCCACCAGCAGAGAAATCAACAGGGGGCAAGAGACCCAGTACTTC. This translates into CATSREINRGQETQYF.

This chain joins TRBV3-1 and TRBJ2-7; the D gene is possibly TRBD1 (6 bases). The germline V gene has CDR1 LGHDT and CDR2 YNNKEL (reference sequence). The germline V and J ends were trimmed by 1 base and 3 bases, with 10 bases remaining between them. The CDR3 is 14 amino acids. CDR3 region: CASSQVGGNYEQYF. The CDR3 coding sequence is TGTGCCAGCAGCCAAGTTGGGGGCAACTACGAGCAGTACTTC.

The V call is TRBV9, the J call TRBJ2-7; no clear D. CDR1 is SGDLS and CDR2 is YYNGEE in the germline V gene. The CDR3 totals 14 residues. The ends were cut back, 4 bases at V and 6 bases at J, with 17 bases in the middle. The CDR3: CASSTRSDLSEQYF. CDR3 sequence (DNA): TGTGCCAGCAGCACCCGCTCCGATTTGAGCGAGCAGTACTTC.

The V call is TRBV7-9, the J call TRBJ2-5, with 13 bases aligning to TRBD2. J lost 0 bases, V lost 4 bases, and 8 bases had no gene match. This CDR3 has 18 amino acids. The germline CDR1 and CDR2 sequences are SEHNR and FQNEAQ (reference sequence). CDR3 nucleotide sequence: TGTGCCAGCAGCTCTCCCCTCACTAGCGGGGGGGACCAAGAGACCCAGTACTTC. It translates to CASSSPLTSGGDQETQYF.

V gene TRBV24-1 combines with J gene TRBJ2-5; the match to TRBD1 covers 7 bases. The length of the CDR3 is 12 residues. V dropped 10 bases and J dropped 7; count of bases not matched to a gene: 8. Germline assignment: CDR1 KGHDR and CDR2 SFDVKD. The CDR3 DNA follows: TGTGCCACAGGGACAGATCTGGGGACCCAGTACTTC. Its translation is CATGTDLGTQYF.

The J gene is TRBJ2-7, the V gene TRBV27, with 7 bases lining up with TRBD2. V dropped 5 bases and J dropped 7; count of bases not matched to a gene: 5. The CDR3 extends over 12 amino acids. The germline V gene encodes CDR1 MNHEY and CDR2 SMNVEV (reference sequence). The CDR3 loop is CASSPRGDEQYF. For the CDR3, the DNA is TGTGCCAGCAGTCCCCGGGGGGATGAGCAGTACTTC.

The chain employs TRBV2 and TRBJ1-2; no definite D call. Germline lookup yields CDR1 SNHLY and CDR2 FYNNEI. With 6 bases removed from V and 8 bases from J, the gap between germline ends came to 13 bases. The CDR3 consists of 12 residues. The CDR3 DNA reads TGTGCCAGCAGCTCCGGGAGCTTCGGCTACACCTTC. This sequence encodes CASSSGSFGYTF. Full variable domain (remainder filled in from reference TRBV2 and TRBJ1-2): EPEVTQTPSHQVTQMGQEVILRCVPISNHLYFYWYRQILGQKVEFLVSFYNNEISEKSEIFDDQFSVERPDGSNFTLKIRSTKLEDSAMYFCASSSGSFGYTFGSGTRLTVV.

The chain recombines TRBV13 with TRBJ2-5, with 7 positions matching TRBD2. The CDR3 is 15 amino acids. CDR1 is PRHDT and CDR2 is FYEKMQ in the germline V gene (reference sequence). Germline trimming cut 4 bases from V and 4 bases from J; bases unmatched to any gene: 9. The CDR3: CASSSAHGLVETQYF. The CDR3 DNA follows: TGTGCCAGCAGCTCGGCCCACGGACTAGTAGAGACCCAGTACTTC.

As regards this clonotype: A junction end diverges from the germline sequence, so it may reflect a read error. The V call is TRBV20-1, the J call TRBJ2-1; 9 bases are shared with TRBD2. CDR3 length equals 14 residues. Germline values: CDR1 DFQATT, CDR2 SNEGSKA (reference sequence). CDR3 sequence: CSASIAGGYIEQFF. In nucleotides, the CDR3 is TGCAGTGCTAGTATCGCGGGGGGGTACATTGAGCAGTTCTTC.

The V and J genes are TRBV4-2 and TRBJ2-5, with 9 positions matching TRBD1. The J segment lost 2 bases and the V segment lost 4 bases, leaving 5 bases of the junction unmatched. The germline V gene has CDR1 LGHNA and CDR2 YNFKEQ. The CDR3 runs to 15 residues. Here the CDR3 reads CASSPAGQGQETQYF. CDR3 bases: TGTGCCAGCAGCCCTGCCGGACAGGGGCAAGAGACCCAGTACTTC.

The V call is TRBV19, the J call TRBJ2-7; D perhaps matches TRBD2 (6 bases). This CDR3 is built from 12 residues. The V gene's germline CDR1 is LNHDA and CDR2 SQIVND (reference sequence). V gave up 5 bases and J gave up 3 bases, with 8 bases separating them. The CDR3 is CASSRGIYEQYF. The CDR3 DNA sequence: TGTGCCAGTAGTCGGGGGATCTACGAGCAGTACTTC.

This sequence joins TRBV2 and TRBJ2-2; 7 nucleotides agree with TRBD2. Looked up from germline, CDR1 is SNHLY and CDR2 is FYNNEI. V was pared by 8 bases and J by 2 bases, with 2 bases of the junction left unmatched. The CDR3 consists of 13 residues. In DNA form, the CDR3 reads TGTGCCAGCGGGGGGGTCAACACCGGGGAGCTGTTTTTT. Encoded protein: CASGGVNTGELFF.

CDR3 residues: CASSLDGFNSPLHF. Here the CDR3 DNA reads TGCGCCAGCAGCTTGGACGGGTTCAATTCACCCCTCCACTTT. This chain joins TRBV5-1 and TRBJ1-6; D is ambiguous. This CDR3 spans 14 amino acids. V was pared by 0 bases and J by 7 bases, with 8 bases between. The germline V gene encodes CDR1 SGHRS and CDR2 YFSETQ.

The J gene is TRBJ2-7, the V gene TRBV5-1; 8 bases map to TRBD2. V gave up 0 bases and J gave up 2 bases; unmatched junction bases: 1. The CDR3 totals 14 residues. Germline CDR1 SGHRS, CDR2 YFSETQ. CDR3: CASSLVGGAYEQYF. The CDR3 nucleotides read TGCGCCAGCAGCTTGGTCGGGGGGGCCTACGAGCAGTACTTC. Supplemented by reference TRBV5-1 and TRBJ2-7, the full variable domain reads KAGVTQTPRYLIKTRGQQVTLSCSPISGHRSVSWYQQTPGQGLQFLFEYFSETQRNKGNFPGRFSGRQFSNSRSEMNVSTLELGDSALYLCASSLVGGAYEQYFGPGTRLTVT.

This chain joins TRBV5-4 and TRBJ2-3; D not resolved. Trimming took off 0 bases at V and 6 bases at J, with 5 bases between the two ends. Per the germline V gene, CDR1 is SGHNT and CDR2 is YYREEE (reference sequence). CDR3 length equals 12 residues. The CDR3 protein is CASSLAWDTQYF. The DNA of the CDR3 is TGTGCCAGCAGCTTGGCCTGGGATACGCAGTATTTT.

J is TRBJ2-7 and V is TRBV7-9; D gene uncertain. The CDR3 has 14 amino acids. The germline V and J ends were trimmed by 3 bases and 6 bases, with 15 bases remaining between them. Germline loops: CDR1 SEHNR, CDR2 FQNEAQ (reference sequence). As DNA, the CDR3 is TGTGCCAGCAGCTTTCTAGGAGAGTCAGCCGAGCAGTACTTC. Its protein product is CASSFLGESAEQYF. The whole variable domain, remainder taken from reference TRBV7-9 and TRBJ2-7, is DTGVSQNPRHKITKRGQNVTFRCDPISEHNRLYWYRQTLGQGPEFLTYFQNEAQLEKSRLLSDRFSAERPKGSFSTLEIQRTEQGDSAMYLCASSFLGESAEQYFGPGTRLTVT.

The chain's CDR3 is CSVADGADSGANVLTF. CDR3 nucleotide sequence: TGCAGCGTTGCGGACGGGGCTGACTCTGGGGCCAACGTCCTGACTTTC. The chain carries TRBV29-1 and TRBJ2-6; D may correspond to TRBD1 or TRBD2 (5 bases each). V lost 4 bases and J lost 0, with 13 bases in between. The CDR3 totals 16 residues. The germline V gene has CDR1 SQVTM and CDR2 ANQGSEA.

The chain links TRBV20-1 to TRBJ1-2; TRBD1 matches at 7 bases. The V segment lost 4 bases and the J segment 3 bases; nucleotides outside the gene matches: 8. The CDR3 is 14 amino acids. The germline CDR1 and CDR2 sequences are DFQATT and SNEGSKA (reference sequence). This chain's CDR3 is CSAITGDKDYGYTF. CDR3 in DNA: TGCAGTGCTATAACAGGGGATAAAGACTATGGCTACACCTTC.

V is TRBV12-3 or TRBV12-4 and J is TRBJ1-1; 7 bases fit TRBD1. Unmatched junction bases numbered 8, after V lost 6 bases and J lost 1 base. This CDR3 contains 15 residues. The CDR3, as DNA: TGTGCCAGCAGCCCCCGGACAGGACCGAACACTGAAGCTTTCTTT. Encoded protein: CASSPRTGPNTEAFF.

The V call is TRBV2, the J call TRBJ2-3; TRBD2 aligns across 10 bases. The germline V gene encodes CDR1 SNHLY and CDR2 FYNNEI. The J segment lost 1 base and the V segment lost 6 bases, leaving 10 bases of the junction unmatched. The CDR3 loop spans 17 amino acids. This CDR3 reads CASRPSGGGVGTDTQYF. CDR3 DNA sequence: TGTGCCAGCAGGCCTAGCGGGGGAGGCGTCGGCACAGATACGCAGTATTTT.

V gene TRBV7-2 combines with J gene TRBJ2-3, with TRBD2 identical over 10 bases. Germline CDR1 and CDR2: SGHTA and FQGNSA. The CDR3 is 14 amino acids. The junction had 8 bases not matched to a gene; V was cut back by 5 bases and J by 9 bases. CDR3 in amino acids: CASSSGGAKGTQYF. The CDR3 coding sequence is TGTGCCAGCAGCAGCGGGGGGGCCAAAGGAACGCAGTATTTT.

The chain couples TRBV20-1 to TRBJ1-1; D is undetermined. Germline V gene data show CDR1 as DFQATT and CDR2 as SNEGSKA (reference sequence). V was cut by 3 bases and J by 1 base, with 6 bases left in between. The CDR3 totals 12 residues. DNA for the CDR3: TGCAGTGCTAGTCAAGAGAACACTGAAGCTTTCTTT. It is translated as CSASQENTEAFF.